Shown below are 13 T cell receptor beta chains from a single sample sequenced in a study of chemoradiotherapy in HPV16-positive cancers. The table came from immunoSEQ multiplex PCR; TCRdb's copy has only in-frame clones and leaves some out. The table lists about 20,000 clones, over 85% of them singletons. Sequencing was performed on blood, taken from a patient who underwent chemoradiotherapy. The receptors derive from a human donor with HPV-associated anogenital cancer.

The CDR3 sequence: CASSRLSSGITFTGELFF. The CDR3 DNA reads as TGTGCCAGCAGCCGACTTTCCTCCGGGATTACATTCACCGGGGAGCTGTTTTTT. V is TRBV28 and J is TRBJ2-2; D might be TRBD2 (5 bases). This CDR3 has 18 residues. From germline, CDR1 is MDHEN and CDR2 SYDVKM. Trimming stripped 6 bases from V and 4 bases from J, with 24 bases between.

The chain couples TRBV6-1 to TRBJ1-2; possibly TRBD1 for D (6 bases). The length of the CDR3 is 13 residues. CDR1 MNHNS and CDR2 SASEGT come from the germline V gene. The ends were cut back, 6 bases at V and 2 bases at J, with 10 bases in the middle. CDR3 sequence reads: CASRVQGNYGYTF. The CDR3 DNA is TGTGCCAGCAGAGTACAGGGAAACTATGGCTACACCTTC.

The chain links TRBV14 to TRBJ1-4; tentatively, D is TRBD1 (6 bases). The CDR3 runs to 15 residues. CDR1 is SGHDN and CDR2 is FVKESK in the germline V gene. The V gene lost 4 bases and the J gene lost 6 bases, with 15 bases spanning the gap. For the CDR3, the DNA is TGTGCCAGCAGCCGAAGCCGGGACATTTATGAAAAACTGTTTTTT. Encoded protein: CASSRSRDIYEKLFF.

This chain links TRBV5-4 with TRBJ1-2, with 7 bases matching TRBD1. CDR1 and CDR2 from the germline V gene are SGHNT and YYREEE (reference sequence). The V gene end was trimmed by 5 bases and the J gene end by 2 bases; junction bases not matched to a gene: 3. The CDR3 contains 13 residues. DNA of the CDR3: TGTGCCAGCAGTTCGACAGGGAACTATGGCTACACCTTC. Its protein product is CASSSTGNYGYTF.

The rearrangement joins TRBV5-1 to TRBJ2-2; D gene unclear. The germline gives CDR1 SGHRS, CDR2 YFSETQ. The germline V and J ends were trimmed by 5 bases and 0 bases, with 11 bases remaining between them. This CDR3 region has 15 residues. The CDR3 region is CASRPEGANTGELFF. DNA for the CDR3: TGCGCCAGCAGACCTGAAGGCGCGAACACCGGGGAGCTGTTTTTT.

This clone was seen only a few times. The V gene is TRBV11-2, the J gene TRBJ1-1; D remains unclear. Germline V gene data show CDR1 as SGHAT and CDR2 as FQNNGV. V lost 1 base and J lost 1, with 10 bases in between. The CDR3 sequence is 15 residues long. This CDR3 reads CASSLGVSRNTEAFF. In DNA, the CDR3 is TGTGCCAGCAGCTTAGGGGTCAGTCGGAACACTGAAGCTTTCTTT.

The chain links TRBV9 to TRBJ1-2; D perhaps matches TRBD1 (6 bases). The V end lost 4 bases, the J end lost 2 bases, and 12 bases lay between the germline ends. Germline V gene lookup returns CDR1 SGDLS and CDR2 YYNGEE. The CDR3 sequence is 14 residues long. CDR3 sequence (DNA): TGTGCCAGCAGCACCGCGACAGGCAACTATGGCTACACCTTC. Encoded protein: CASSTATGNYGYTF.

J is TRBJ2-7 and V is TRBV5-6; D is possibly TRBD1 (6 bases). The CDR3 has 13 amino acids. Germline CDR1 reads SGHDT; CDR2 reads YYEEEE. Trimming cost V 5 bases and J 4 bases, with 13 bases left between them. CDR3 sequence (DNA): TGTGCCAGCAGTTTTTCAAGGGGGTACGAGCAGTACTTC. Protein: CASSFSRGYEQYF. Variable domain in full (rest from reference TRBV5-6 and TRBJ2-7): DAGVTQSPTHLIKTRGQQVTLRCSPKSGHDTVSWYQQALGQGPQFIFQYYEEEERQRGNFPDRFSGHQFPNYSSELNVNALLLGDSALYLCASSFSRGYEQYFGPGTRLTVT.

The gene calls are TRBV4-2 and TRBJ1-1, with 9 bases matching TRBD1. CDR3 length equals 14 residues. The germline V gene has CDR1 LGHNA and CDR2 YNFKEQ. Germline trimming cut 5 bases from V and 4 bases from J; bases unmatched to any gene: 5. The CDR3 loop is CASSATGGGTEAFF. CDR3 coding DNA: TGTGCCAGCAGCGCTACAGGGGGCGGCACTGAAGCTTTCTTT.

The chain joins TRBV6-6 to TRBJ1-1, with TRBD1 matching 9 bases. With 6 bases clipped from V and 4 bases from J, the junction kept 9 bases outside the gene matches. CDR1 MNHNY and CDR2 SVGAGI come from the germline V gene (reference sequence). CDR3 length: 15 amino acids. The CDR3 region is CASSFPPGQGTEAFF. DNA for the CDR3: TGTGCCAGCAGCTTTCCTCCGGGACAGGGCACTGAAGCTTTCTTT.

The chain is built from TRBV27 and TRBJ2-7; D is undetermined. Germline CDR1 MNHEY, CDR2 SMNVEV (reference sequence). The V end was cut by 5 bases, the J end by 4 bases, with 9 bases between. The CDR3 consists of 12 residues. CDR3 loop: CASSRSTYEQYF. The CDR3 DNA reads as TGTGCCAGCAGTCGTTCTACATACGAGCAGTACTTC.

The chain couples TRBV4-1 to TRBJ2-7; TRBD1 agrees at 7 bases. Germline values: CDR1 MGHRA, CDR2 YSYEKL. Trimming removed 4 bases from V and 3 bases from J; junction bases left unmatched: 9. This CDR3 comprises 15 residues. The CDR3 nucleotides are TGCGCCAGCAGCCTATCGGGACAGCAGATCTACGAGCAGTACTTC. The encoded protein is CASSLSGQQIYEQYF.

This sequence joins TRBV6-5 and TRBJ1-2; a possible D gene is TRBD1 (6 bases). Germline CDR1 is MNHEY and CDR2 is SVGAGI. The CDR3 sequence is 11 residues long. Between the trimmed V and J ends, which lost 4 bases and 8 bases, there was a span of 8 bases. CDR3 loop: CASSWRGGYTF. The CDR3 coding sequence is TGTGCCAGCAGTTGGAGGGGGGGCTACACCTTC.